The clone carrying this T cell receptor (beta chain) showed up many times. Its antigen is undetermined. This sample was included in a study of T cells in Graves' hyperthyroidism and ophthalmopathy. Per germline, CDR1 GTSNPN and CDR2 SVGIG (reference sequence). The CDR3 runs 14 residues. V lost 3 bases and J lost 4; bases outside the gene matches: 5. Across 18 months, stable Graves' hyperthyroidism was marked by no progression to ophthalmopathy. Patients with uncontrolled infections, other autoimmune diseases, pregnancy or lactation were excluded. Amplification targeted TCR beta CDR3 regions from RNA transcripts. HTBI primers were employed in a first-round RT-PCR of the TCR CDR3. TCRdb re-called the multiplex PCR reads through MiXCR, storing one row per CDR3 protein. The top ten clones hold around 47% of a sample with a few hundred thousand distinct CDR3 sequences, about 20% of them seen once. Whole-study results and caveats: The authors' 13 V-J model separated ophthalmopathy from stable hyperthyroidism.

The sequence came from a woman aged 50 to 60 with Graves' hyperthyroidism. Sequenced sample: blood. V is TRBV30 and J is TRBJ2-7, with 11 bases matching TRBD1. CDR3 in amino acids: CAWSRTGGPYEQYF. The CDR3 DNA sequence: TGTGCCTGGAGCCGGACAGGGGGCCCTTACGAGCAGTACTTC.